The 27 T cell receptor beta chains below come from one sample, sequenced in a study of blood T cell repertoires in COVID-19. Some clones are missing from TCRdb's copy, which holds only in-frame ones; the method was immunoSEQ multiplex PCR. The repertoire includes 350,000 to 400,000 clones, roughly 90% of them detected once, and 0.9% to 1% sits in the top ten. The sample taken for sequencing was PBMCs or T cells enriched from blood (not recorded which). The receptors originated from a young woman with acute COVID-19.

V is TRBV15 and J is TRBJ2-3; possible D gene TRBD1, 6 bases. Trimming shortened V by 3 bases and J by 1 base, and 17 bases separated the two germline ends. Germline-derived CDR1 and CDR2 are LNHNV and YYDKDF (reference sequence). The length of the CDR3 is 17 residues. CDR3 residues: CATSRFSTGSGTDTQYF. The CDR3 nucleotides are TGTGCCACCAGCAGGTTCTCCACAGGGAGTGGCACAGATACGCAGTATTTT.

This clone has only a few counts. The V gene is TRBV6-1, the J gene TRBJ2-1; D is undetermined. The germline V and J ends were trimmed by 3 bases and 9 bases, with 12 bases remaining between them. Looked up from germline, CDR1 is MNHNS and CDR2 is SASEGT. The CDR3 spans 13 residues. The CDR3 DNA reads as TGTGCCAGCAGTGACAGCCCAGGCACTGAGCAGTTCTTC. It translates to CASSDSPGTEQFF.

This clone is a singleton in its sample. V usage is TRBV19 and J usage is TRBJ2-2; a possible D gene is TRBD2 (6 bases). Germline CDR1 and CDR2: LNHDA and SQIVND (reference sequence). CDR3 length equals 18 residues. Trimming removed 2 bases from V and 1 base from J, with 17 bases in between. Here the CDR3 DNA reads TGTGCCAGTAGTATAAAAATGGGCGGGGCTCAGAACACCGGGGAGCTGTTTTTT. It codes for CASSIKMGGAQNTGELFF. Filled out from reference TRBV19 and TRBJ2-2, the complete variable domain reads DGGITQSPKYLFRKEGQNVTLSCEQNLNHDAMYWYRQDPGQGLRLIYYSQIVNDFQKGDIAEGYSVSREKKESFPLTVTSAQKNPTAFYLCASSIKMGGAQNTGELFFGEGSRLTVL.

J is TRBJ2-1 and V is TRBV3-1 (or the pseudogene TRBV3-2); TRBD2 is a possible D gene (5 bases). Trimming removed 0 bases at V and 5 bases at J, with 17 bases between. Looked up from germline, CDR1 is LGHDT and CDR2 is YNNKEL (reference sequence). The CDR3 length is 17 residues. The CDR3 DNA follows: TGTGCCAGCAGCCAAGACTCCCGGACTGCCCCCCACAATGAGCAGTTCTTC. Translating it yields CASSQDSRTAPHNEQFF.

The J gene is TRBJ1-2, the V gene TRBV30; possibly TRBD1 for D (5 bases). The CDR3 has 12 amino acids. With 3 bases removed from V and 6 bases from J, the gap between germline ends came to 11 bases. CDR1 is GTSNPN, CDR2 SVGIG, per germline (reference sequence). The CDR3 loop is CAWSPGGNGYTF. For the CDR3, the DNA is TGTGCCTGGAGCCCCGGGGGGAATGGCTACACCTTC.

The rearrangement joins TRBV12-3 or TRBV12-4 to TRBJ1-4; D is uncertain. V shed 2 bases and J shed 6 bases, with 7 bases lying between them. This CDR3 has 13 amino acids. CDR3 sequence reads: CASSLHSDEKLFF. As DNA, the CDR3 is TGTGCCAGCAGTTTACACAGTGATGAAAAACTGTTTTTT.

The chain uses TRBV25-1 and TRBJ1-4; D is uncertain. V dropped 7 bases and J dropped 8 bases, with 14 bases sitting between them. CDR1 is MGHDK and CDR2 is SYGVNS in the germline V gene. The CDR3 consists of 13 residues. This CDR3 is CASIFPRREKLFF. For the CDR3, the DNA is TGTGCCAGCATTTTTCCCCGGAGGGAAAAACTGTTTTTT. The whole variable domain, remainder taken from reference TRBV25-1 and TRBJ1-4, is EADIYQTPRYLVIGTGKKITLECSQTMGHDKMYWYQQDPGMELHLIHYSYGVNSTEKGDLSSESTVSRIRTEHFPLTLESARPSHTSQYLCASIFPRREKLFFGSGTQLSVL.

The CDR3 sequence is CASSHSDRGPTSNIQYF. CDR3 coding DNA: TGTGCCAGCAGCCACAGCGACAGGGGACCAACTTCAAACATTCAGTACTTC. This chain connects TRBV7-9 to TRBJ2-4; 8 bases align to TRBD1. This CDR3 is 17 amino acids long. Germline assignment: CDR1 SEHNR and CDR2 FQNEAQ (reference sequence). Germline trimming cut 5 bases from V and 6 bases from J; bases unmatched to any gene: 15.

This chain joins TRBV5-6 and TRBJ2-7, with 8 bases fitting TRBD1. Germline V gene data show CDR1 as SGHDT and CDR2 as YYEEEE. This CDR3 is built from 15 residues. J gave up 5 bases and V 1 base, and 8 bases lay outside the gene matches. The CDR3 loop reads CASSLFQGALDEQYF. CDR3 bases: TGTGCCAGCAGCTTGTTCCAGGGGGCGCTGGACGAGCAGTACTTC.

This chain connects TRBV30 to TRBJ2-1; D remains unclear. Looked up from germline, CDR1 is GTSNPN and CDR2 is SVGIG (reference sequence). The CDR3 consists of 12 residues. V was shortened by 0 bases and J by 9 bases, with 9 bases between the two germline ends. The CDR3 protein is CAWSVLGTEQFF. The CDR3 DNA follows: TGTGCCTGGAGTGTACTGGGCACTGAGCAGTTCTTC.

The chain links TRBV7-8 to TRBJ1-5; D may be TRBD1 (6 bases). The CDR3 sequence is 15 residues long. Germline CDR1 SGHVS, CDR2 FQNEAQ. V dropped 5 bases and J dropped 3 bases, with 14 bases sitting between them. This CDR3 reads CASSPPGGHNQPQHF. CDR3 nucleotide sequence: TGTGCCAGCAGCCCTCCTGGGGGACACAATCAGCCCCAGCATTTT.

V gene TRBV21-1 combines with J gene TRBJ1-3; TRBD1 is taken as the D call from the table, unchecked against the DNA. TRBV21-1 corresponds to a pseudogene. The CDR3 has 16 amino acids. The CDR3 region is CASSKLRGRGYNTIYF. Written as DNA, the CDR3 is TGTGCCAGCAGCAAATTAAGAGGCAGGGGGTATAACACCATATATTTT.

The V call is TRBV21-1, the J call TRBJ1-1; TRBD1 was called by the table and not checked on the DNA. TRBV21-1 is tagged as a pseudogene. This CDR3 has 13 residues. This CDR3 reads CASSKGDRAEAFF. In nucleotides, the CDR3 is TGTGCCAGCAGCAAAGGAGACAGGGCTGAAGCTTTCTTT.

This clone was recorded only once. The chain uses TRBV5-1 and TRBJ2-7, with unresolved D. The V end lost 0 bases, the J end lost 6 bases, and 4 bases lay between the germline ends. Germline V gene sequence: CDR1 SGHRS, CDR2 YFSETQ. This CDR3 comprises 11 residues. CDR3 protein: CASSLEREQYF. In DNA, the CDR3 is TGCGCCAGCAGCTTGGAGCGCGAGCAGTACTTC.

In this sample, this clone turned up a few times. V gene TRBV15 combines with J gene TRBJ2-2; 9 nucleotides match TRBD2. Germline values: CDR1 LNHNV, CDR2 YYDKDF (reference sequence). Trimming removed 5 bases from V and 1 base from J; junction bases left unmatched: 2. The CDR3 is made up of 15 amino acids. CDR3 nucleotides: TGTGCCACCAGCGTAGCGGGGGTGAACACCGGGGAGCTGTTTTTT. It is translated as CATSVAGVNTGELFF.

The chain employs TRBV6-5 and TRBJ1-2, with TRBD1 matching 9 bases. This CDR3 spans 13 amino acids. Trimming removed 6 bases from V and 6 bases from J; junction bases left unmatched: 5. Per the germline V gene, CDR1 is MNHEY and CDR2 is SVGAGI. The CDR3 nucleotides read TGTGCCAGCAGCCTGGGACAGGGAGATGGCTACACCTTC. Translating it yields CASSLGQGDGYTF.

This clone was picked up one time. This chain joins TRBV12-3 or TRBV12-4 and TRBJ1-5; no definite D call. V was shortened by 6 bases and J by 5 bases, with 11 bases between the two germline ends. This CDR3 contains 13 residues. This CDR3 reads CASSLTWDQPQHF. The CDR3 region has the DNA TGTGCCAGCAGCCTGACTTGGGATCAGCCCCAGCATTTT.

The chain links TRBV6-5 to TRBJ1-1; D not resolved. This CDR3 spans 13 amino acids. V gave up 5 bases and J gave up 1 base, with 8 bases separating them. CDR1 and CDR2 (germline): MNHEY, SVGAGI. CDR3 in amino acids: CASSLSWNTEAFF. CDR3 nucleotide sequence: TGTGCCAGCAGTCTATCCTGGAACACTGAAGCTTTCTTT.

This chain uses TRBV9 with TRBJ2-7; a possible D gene is TRBD1 (5 bases). Germline lookup yields CDR1 SGDLS and CDR2 YYNGEE. The CDR3 spans 13 residues. V lost 2 bases and J lost 12, with 18 bases in between. CDR3 bases: TGTGCCAGCAGCGTCGCCGACAGTGCCACTCCGTACTTC. This codes for CASSVADSATPYF. The full variable domain, its missing parts supplied by reference TRBV9 and TRBJ2-7, is DSGVTQTPKHLITATGQRVTLRCSPRSGDLSVYWYQQSLDQGLQFLIQYYNGEERAKGNILERFSAQQFPDLHSELNLSSLELGDSALYFCASSVADSATPYFGPGTRLTVT.

The genes are TRBV5-6 and TRBJ1-2; 12 bases map to TRBD1. Germline CDR1 reads SGHDT; CDR2 reads YYEEEE. The CDR3 spans 12 residues. V shed 7 bases, J shed 8 bases, and the junction held 3 bases outside the gene matches. CDR3 sequence: CASGTGGAGYTF. DNA of the CDR3: TGTGCCAGCGGGACAGGGGGCGCGGGCTACACCTTC.

V usage is TRBV7-9 and J usage is TRBJ1-3; D unclear. The germline CDR1 and CDR2 sequences are SEHNR and FQNEAQ (reference sequence). Trimming left V 5 bases short and J 8 bases short, with 16 bases between. CDR3 length: 14 amino acids. This chain's CDR3 is CASSLLWRGDTIYF. In DNA form, the CDR3 reads TGTGCCAGCAGCCTCCTATGGCGCGGAGACACCATATATTTT.

In this sample, this clone turned up once. No conserved phenylalanine or tryptophan is present at the end of the CDR3, so a read error is the likely explanation. It is unclear where the CDR3 begins or ends on the DNA, so no DNA is shown, and the CDR3 is as TCRdb lists it. The chain couples TRBV28 to TRBJ2-7; the table gives TRBD1 as D, unverified against the DNA. CDR1 MDHEN and CDR2 SYDVKM come from the germline V gene. The CDR3 is 13 residues long, ends included. CDR3 loop: CASSPRGQPRGLL.

The CDR3 loop is CASNPGQGNNQPQHF. For the CDR3, the DNA is TGTGCCAGCAATCCCGGACAGGGGAACAATCAGCCCCAGCATTTT. The chain recombines TRBV7-8 with TRBJ1-5; 9 bases fit TRBD1. This CDR3 is built from 15 residues. With 7 bases clipped from V and 3 bases from J, the junction kept 7 bases outside the gene matches. Germline assignment: CDR1 SGHVS and CDR2 FQNEAQ.

The rearrangement links TRBV5-6 to TRBJ1-5, with TRBD1 matching over 8 bases. Trimming took 4 bases from V and 2 from J; bases not matched to a gene: 2. The CDR3 consists of 14 residues. Germline values: CDR1 SGHDT, CDR2 YYEEEE. This chain's CDR3 is CASSPGGRNQPQHF. For the CDR3, the DNA is TGTGCCAGCAGCCCAGGGGGCCGCAATCAGCCCCAGCATTTT. The entire variable domain, with the rest obtained from reference TRBV5-6 and TRBJ1-5, is as follows: DAGVTQSPTHLIKTRGQQVTLRCSPKSGHDTVSWYQQALGQGPQFIFQYYEEEERQRGNFPDRFSGHQFPNYSSELNVNALLLGDSALYLCASSPGGRNQPQHFGDGTRLSIL.

The rearrangement links TRBV5-1 to TRBJ2-3, with 12 bases matching TRBD2. Germline-derived CDR1 and CDR2 are SGHRS and YFSETQ. The CDR3 consists of 16 residues. J was trimmed by 2 bases and V by 5 bases; bases with no gene match: 6. The CDR3 loop reads CASSLAGGRNTDTQYF. Written as DNA, the CDR3 is TGCGCCAGCAGTCTAGCGGGGGGGCGAAACACAGATACGCAGTATTTT.

This clone was found a few times. The V gene is TRBV7-2, the J gene TRBJ1-1, with 8 bases matching TRBD1. Germline CDR1 is SGHTA and CDR2 is FQGNSA. After removal of 5 bases from V and 5 bases from J, the junction contained 7 bases not matched to a gene. This CDR3 contains 14 residues. As DNA, the CDR3 is TGTGCCAGCAGCATTCTACAGGGGGGGACTGAAGCTTTCTTT. This encodes CASSILQGGTEAFF.

Worth noting for this clone: Sequence at one end of the junction differs from germline and may be a read error. J is TRBJ1-4 and V is TRBV6-2 or TRBV6-3; 9 bases agree with TRBD1. CDR1 MNHEY and CDR2 SVGEGT come from the germline V gene. The CDR3 totals 15 residues. The CDR3, as DNA: TGTGCCAGCAGCTACTTCGGACAGGGGCGTGAAAAACTGTTTTTT. It is translated as CASSYFGQGREKLFF.